This T cell receptor beta chain was profiled in a study of cytomegalovirus exposure and HLA in healthy donors. The table lists this clone with a count of one. V lost 7 bases to trimming and J lost 4 bases, with 20 bases between them. Germline assignment: CDR1 SGHDN and CDR2 FVKESK. The CDR3 sequence is 15 residues long. Researchers ran the PCR with 60 Vbeta and 13 Jbeta primers. The assay was immunoSEQ multiplex PCR, and TCRdb's table has in-frame clones only and misses some. The data hold 130,000 to 150,000 clones, with 84% observed a single time. V and J are TRBV14 and TRBJ2-7; D possibly corresponds to TRBD2 (5 bases). The receptor was isolated from a boy between 2 and 10 years old in good health and CMV-seronegative. The sample consisted of PBMCs. The CDR3 DNA is TGTGCCAGCAACGGGGTTAGGGTGGCAGATTACGAGCAGTACTTC. It codes for CASNGVRVADYEQYF.